This TCR beta chain was observed in a study of blood T cell repertoires in COVID-19. Across the study: Recovered status in Cohort 3 required two negative PCRs, clearance, or symptom resolution.

Study members were between roughly 18 and 100 years old and lived in some 26 US regions. Assignment of participants to cohorts was predicated upon participant-reported clinical history. Some clones are missing from TCRdb's copy, which holds only in-frame ones; the method was immunoSEQ multiplex PCR. The data contain some 200,000 clones, 86% of them singletons. The V segment lost 3 bases and the J segment 10 bases; nucleotides outside the gene matches: 10. CDR1 and CDR2 from the germline V gene are SGDLS and YYNGEE. This CDR3 has 15 amino acids. The sample taken for sequencing was PBMCs or T cells enriched from blood (not recorded which). The chain employs TRBV9 and TRBJ1-6; 7 bases map to TRBD1. The receptor's source is a woman in her fifties or sixties in a cohort exposed to, infected with or recovered from COVID-19 (not recorded which). The CDR3 region has the DNA TGTGCCAGCAGCGCCGAGCAGGGGGAAAACTCACCCCTCCACTTT. Its protein is CASSAEQGENSPLHF.